This T cell receptor (beta chain) stems from a study of blood T cell repertoires in COVID-19. This CDR3 is built from 13 residues. The V gene's germline CDR1 is MDHEN and CDR2 SYDVKM. Trimming cost V 6 bases and J 5 bases, with 12 bases left between them. In the authors' workflow: Reference gene primer amplification yielded estimated nucleated cell counts. Sequenced by immunoSEQ multiplex PCR; TCRdb stores in-frame clones only, minus some. V and J calls and clone size come straight from that table; D and trimming were deduced from the DNA. The sample carries some 87,000 clones, roughly 90% recorded once.

The source is a woman in her 70s with acute or convalescent COVID-19. Sequenced sample: peripheral blood. The V and J genes are TRBV28 and TRBJ2-3; possible D gene TRBD2, 6 bases. The CDR3 DNA reads TGTGCCAGCAGGGTCTGGGGAGGAGATACGCAGTATTTT. This sequence encodes CASRVWGGDTQYF.